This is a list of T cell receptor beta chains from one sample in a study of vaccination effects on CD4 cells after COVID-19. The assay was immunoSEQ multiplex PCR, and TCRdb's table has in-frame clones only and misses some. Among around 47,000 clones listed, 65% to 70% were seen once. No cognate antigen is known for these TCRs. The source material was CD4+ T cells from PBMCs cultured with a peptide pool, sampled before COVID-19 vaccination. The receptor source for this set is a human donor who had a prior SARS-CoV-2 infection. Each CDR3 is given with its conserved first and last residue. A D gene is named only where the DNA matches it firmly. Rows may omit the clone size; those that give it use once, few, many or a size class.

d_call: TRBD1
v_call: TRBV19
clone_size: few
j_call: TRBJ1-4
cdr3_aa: CASSNPRDRKTNEKLFF
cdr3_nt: TGTGCCAGTAGTAACCCCCGGGACAGAAAAACTAATGAAAAACTGTTTTTT

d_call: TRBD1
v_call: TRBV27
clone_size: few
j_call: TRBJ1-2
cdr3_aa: CASSFWDRAGGYTF
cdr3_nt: TGTGCCAGCAGTTTTTGGGACAGGGCGGGCGGCTACACCTTC

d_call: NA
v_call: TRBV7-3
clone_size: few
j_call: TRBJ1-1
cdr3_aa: CASSLGQIGGNTEAFF
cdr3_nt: TGTGCCAGCAGCTTAGGGCAGATTGGGGGGAACACTGAAGCTTTCTTT

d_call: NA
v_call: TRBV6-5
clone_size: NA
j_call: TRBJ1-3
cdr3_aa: CASRPVFSGNTIYF
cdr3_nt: TGTGCCAGCAGACCCGTTTTCTCTGGAAACACCATATATTTT

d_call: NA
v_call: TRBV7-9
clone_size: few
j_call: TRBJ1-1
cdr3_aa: CASSSHIGSNTEAFF
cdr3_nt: TGTGCCAGCAGCTCACACATCGGATCTAACACTGAAGCTTTCTTT

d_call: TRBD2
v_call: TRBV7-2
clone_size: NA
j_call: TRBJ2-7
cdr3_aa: CASSFRLASRNYEQYF
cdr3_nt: TGTGCCAGCAGCTTTCGACTAGCGAGCCGAAACTACGAGCAGTACTTC

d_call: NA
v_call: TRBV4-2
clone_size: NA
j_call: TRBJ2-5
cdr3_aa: CASSQVYGTGTQETQYF
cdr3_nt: TGTGCCAGCAGCCAAGTATACGGGACCGGGACACAAGAGACCCAGTACTTC

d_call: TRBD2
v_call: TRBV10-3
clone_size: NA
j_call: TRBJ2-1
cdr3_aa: CAISKGFLAENNEQFF
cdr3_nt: TGTGCCATCAGCAAGGGGTTCCTAGCGGAGAACAATGAGCAGTTCTTC

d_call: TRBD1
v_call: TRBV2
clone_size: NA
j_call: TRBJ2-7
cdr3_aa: CASIRDRVSYEQYF
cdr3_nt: TGTGCCAGCATCCGGGACAGGGTGTCCTACGAGCAGTACTTC

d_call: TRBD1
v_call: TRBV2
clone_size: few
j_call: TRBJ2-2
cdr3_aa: CASRRTGPNTGELFF
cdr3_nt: TGTGCCAGCAGGCGGACAGGACCAAACACCGGGGAGCTGTTTTTT

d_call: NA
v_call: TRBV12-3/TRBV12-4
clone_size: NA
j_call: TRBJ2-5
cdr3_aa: CASSSVETQYF
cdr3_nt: TGTGCCAGCAGCTCTGTTGAGACCCAGTACTTC

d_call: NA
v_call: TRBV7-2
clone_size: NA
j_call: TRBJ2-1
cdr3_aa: CASSLAWARGQFF
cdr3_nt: TGTGCCAGCAGCTTAGCGTGGGCCCGAGGGCAGTTCTTC

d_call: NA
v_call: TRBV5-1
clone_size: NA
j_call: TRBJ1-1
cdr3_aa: CASSLGRSEAFF
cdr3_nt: TGCGCCAGCAGCTTAGGAAGGTCTGAAGCTTTCTTT

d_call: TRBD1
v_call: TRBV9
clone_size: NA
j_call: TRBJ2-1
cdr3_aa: CASSLGRGLEQFF
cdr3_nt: TGTGCCAGCAGCCTGGGCAGGGGGCTTGAGCAGTTCTTC

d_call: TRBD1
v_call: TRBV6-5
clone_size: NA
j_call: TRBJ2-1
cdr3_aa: CASRRGLNEQFF
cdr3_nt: TGTGCCAGCAGGAGGGGGCTCAATGAGCAGTTCTTC

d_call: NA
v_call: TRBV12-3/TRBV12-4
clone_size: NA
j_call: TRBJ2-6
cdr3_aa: CASSSSGANVLTF
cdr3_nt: TGTGCCAGCAGTTCCTCTGGGGCCAACGTCCTGACTTTC

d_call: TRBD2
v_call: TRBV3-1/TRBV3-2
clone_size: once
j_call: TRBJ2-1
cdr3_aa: CASSQDASGSNEQFF
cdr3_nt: TGTGCCAGCAGCCAAGACGCTAGCGGCTCAAATGAGCAGTTCTTC

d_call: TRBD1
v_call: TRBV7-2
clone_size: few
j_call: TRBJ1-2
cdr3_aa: CASRAGQGRYGYTF
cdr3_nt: TGTGCCAGCAGGGCAGGACAGGGGCGCTATGGCTACACCTTC

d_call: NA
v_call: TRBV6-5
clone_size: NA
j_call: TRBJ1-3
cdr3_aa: CASRRQRGGNTIYF
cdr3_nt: TGTGCCAGCAGACGCCAGAGGGGGGGAAACACCATATATTTT

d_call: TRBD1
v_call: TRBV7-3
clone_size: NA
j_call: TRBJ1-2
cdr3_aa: CASSLTPGQAYGYTF
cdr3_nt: TGTGCCAGCAGCTTAACCCCAGGACAGGCCTATGGCTACACCTTC

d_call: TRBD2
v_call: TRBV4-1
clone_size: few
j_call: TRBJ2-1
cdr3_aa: CASSQPNRLAGGDNEQFF
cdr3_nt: TGCGCCAGCAGCCAACCGAACCGACTAGCGGGGGGGGACAATGAGCAGTTCTTC

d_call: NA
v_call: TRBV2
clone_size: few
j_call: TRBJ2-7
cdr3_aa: CASSASGTPYEQYF
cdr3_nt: TGTGCCAGCAGTGCCTCCGGGACCCCGTACGAGCAGTACTTC

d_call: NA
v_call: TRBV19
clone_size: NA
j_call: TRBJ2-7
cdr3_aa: CASSTSGPYEQYF
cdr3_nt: TGTGCCAGTAGTACCTCAGGGCCCTACGAGCAGTACTTC

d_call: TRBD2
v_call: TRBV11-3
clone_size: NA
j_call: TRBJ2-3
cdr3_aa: CASSPGAGRTDTQYF
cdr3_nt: TGTGCCAGCAGCCCCGGAGCGGGGCGCACAGATACGCAGTATTTT

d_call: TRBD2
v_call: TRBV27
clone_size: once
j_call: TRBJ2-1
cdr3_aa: CASSPTSVSYNEQFF
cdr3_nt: TGTGCCAGCAGCCCAACTAGCGTCTCCTACAATGAGCAGTTCTTC

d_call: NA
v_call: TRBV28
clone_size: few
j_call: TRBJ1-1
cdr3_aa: CASYQGSRAIIEAFF
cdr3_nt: TGTGCCAGCTACCAGGGTTCGAGGGCGATTATAGAAGCTTTCTTT

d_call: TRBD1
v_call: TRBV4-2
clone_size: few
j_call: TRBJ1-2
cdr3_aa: CASSQGRQGSYGYTF
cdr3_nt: TGTGCCAGCAGCCAAGGAAGACAGGGATCCTATGGCTACACCTTC

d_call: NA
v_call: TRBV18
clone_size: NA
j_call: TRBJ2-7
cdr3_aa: CASSPPGGGYEQYF
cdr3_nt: TGTGCCAGCTCACCACCGGGGGGAGGCTACGAGCAGTACTTC

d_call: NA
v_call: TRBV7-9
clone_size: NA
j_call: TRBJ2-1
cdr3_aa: CASSLSGLNEQFF
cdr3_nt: TGTGCCAGCAGCTTATCGGGTTTAAATGAGCAGTTCTTC

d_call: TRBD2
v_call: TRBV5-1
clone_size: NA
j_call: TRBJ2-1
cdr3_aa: CASSLTTGTSGTNEQFF
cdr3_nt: TGCGCCAGCAGCTTAACGACCGGGACTAGCGGGACAAATGAGCAGTTCTTC

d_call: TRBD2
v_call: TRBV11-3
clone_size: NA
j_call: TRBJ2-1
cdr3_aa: CAAAERLAGDHNEQFF
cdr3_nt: TGTGCAGCAGCTGAAAGACTAGCGGGAGACCACAATGAGCAGTTCTTC

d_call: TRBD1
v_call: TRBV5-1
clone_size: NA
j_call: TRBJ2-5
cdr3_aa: CASSTGQGETQYF
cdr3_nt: TGCGCCAGCAGCACCGGACAGGGGGAGACCCAGTACTTC